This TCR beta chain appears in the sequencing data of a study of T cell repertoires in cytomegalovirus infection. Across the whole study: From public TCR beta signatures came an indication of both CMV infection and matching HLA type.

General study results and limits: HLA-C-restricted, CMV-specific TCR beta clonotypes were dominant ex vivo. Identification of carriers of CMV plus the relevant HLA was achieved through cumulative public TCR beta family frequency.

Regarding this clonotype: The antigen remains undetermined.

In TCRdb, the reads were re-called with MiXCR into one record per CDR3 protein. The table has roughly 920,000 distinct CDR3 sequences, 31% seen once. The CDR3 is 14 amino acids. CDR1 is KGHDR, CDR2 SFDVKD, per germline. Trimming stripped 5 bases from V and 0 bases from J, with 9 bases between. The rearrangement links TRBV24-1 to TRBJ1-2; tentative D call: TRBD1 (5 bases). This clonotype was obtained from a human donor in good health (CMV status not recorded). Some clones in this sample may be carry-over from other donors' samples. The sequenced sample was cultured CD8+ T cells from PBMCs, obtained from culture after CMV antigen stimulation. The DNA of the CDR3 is TGTGCCACCAGTGGGCAGGGAGCTAACTATGGCTACACCTTC. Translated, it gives CATSGQGANYGYTF.